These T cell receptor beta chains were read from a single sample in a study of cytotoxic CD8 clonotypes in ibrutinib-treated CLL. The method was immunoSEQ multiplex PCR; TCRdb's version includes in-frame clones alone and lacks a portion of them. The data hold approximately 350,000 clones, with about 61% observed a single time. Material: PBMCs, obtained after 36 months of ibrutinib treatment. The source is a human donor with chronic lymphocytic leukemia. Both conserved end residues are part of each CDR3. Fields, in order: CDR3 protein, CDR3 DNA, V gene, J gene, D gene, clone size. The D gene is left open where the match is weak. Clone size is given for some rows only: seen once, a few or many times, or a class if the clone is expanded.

CDR3 protein: CASSLDDRLFYGYTF
CDR3 DNA: TGTGCCAGCAGCTTAGACGACAGGCTCTTTTATGGCTACACCTTC
V gene: TRBV7-2
J gene: TRBJ1-2
D gene: .
clone size: .

CDR3 protein: CASSSRGGYYSNQPQHF
CDR3 DNA: TGTGCCAGCAGTTCCCGCGGGGGGTACTATAGCAATCAGCCCCAGCATTTT
V gene: TRBV28
J gene: TRBJ1-5
D gene: .
clone size: .

CDR3 protein: CASSPRRGGNYGYTF
CDR3 DNA: TGTGCCAGCAGCCCCCGCAGGGGGGGCAACTATGGCTACACCTTC
V gene: TRBV14
J gene: TRBJ1-2
D gene: TRBD1
clone size: .

CDR3 protein: CATSRDHVREVVGPQHF
CDR3 DNA: TGTGCCACCAGCAGAGATCATGTCAGGGAGGTTGTGGGGCCCCAGCATTTT
V gene: TRBV15
J gene: TRBJ1-5
D gene: .
clone size: .

CDR3 protein: CASSRQGEHNEQFF
CDR3 DNA: TGCGCCAGCAGCCGGCAGGGAGAACACAATGAGCAGTTCTTC
V gene: TRBV5-1
J gene: TRBJ2-1
D gene: .
clone size: .

CDR3 protein: CASSEGLIQETQYF
CDR3 DNA: TGTGCCAGCAGTGAAGGGCTTATCCAAGAGACCCAGTACTTC
V gene: TRBV6-1
J gene: TRBJ2-5
D gene: .
clone size: .

CDR3 protein: CASSPRQVADGEQYF
CDR3 DNA: TGTGCCAGCTCACCACGACAGGTGGCCGATGGGGAGCAGTACTTC
V gene: TRBV18
J gene: TRBJ2-7
D gene: .
clone size: .

CDR3 protein: CASSQDKRQFF
CDR3 DNA: TGTGCCAGCAGCCAAGATAAAAGGCAGTTCTTC
V gene: TRBV14
J gene: TRBJ2-1
D gene: .
clone size: .

CDR3 protein: CSVVGGSGELFF
CDR3 DNA: TGCAGCGTTGTAGGAGGATCCGGGGAGCTGTTTTTT
V gene: TRBV29-1
J gene: TRBJ2-2
D gene: .
clone size: few

CDR3 protein: CASGLARDRNTDTQYF
CDR3 DNA: TGTGCTAGTGGTTTGGCGAGGGACAGAAACACAGATACGCAGTATTTT
V gene: TRBV12-5
J gene: TRBJ2-3
D gene: TRBD1
clone size: .

CDR3 protein: CASSQALTSSGKIYEQYF
CDR3 DNA: TGCGCCAGCAGCCAAGCCCTAACGAGTAGCGGGAAAATCTACGAGCAGTACTTC
V gene: TRBV4-1
J gene: TRBJ2-7
D gene: TRBD2
clone size: .

CDR3 protein: CASSPPQDRYEQYF
CDR3 DNA: TGTGCCAGCAGTCCCCCGCAGGACCGATACGAGCAGTACTTC
V gene: TRBV28
J gene: TRBJ2-7
D gene: .
clone size: .

CDR3 protein: CASSLGRRGETQYF
CDR3 DNA: TGTGCCAGCAGCTTAGGCCGCAGAGGAGAGACCCAGTACTTC
V gene: TRBV7-6
J gene: TRBJ2-5
D gene: .
clone size: .

CDR3 protein: CASSRRGGTEAFF
CDR3 DNA: TGTGCCAGCAGCCGCCGCGGGGGGACTGAAGCTTTCTTT
V gene: TRBV7-6
J gene: TRBJ1-1
D gene: .
clone size: .

CDR3 protein: CASRTGNQPQHF
CDR3 DNA: TGTGCCAGCAGGACGGGAAATCAGCCCCAGCATTTT
V gene: TRBV6-5
J gene: TRBJ1-5
D gene: .
clone size: few

CDR3 protein: CASSHGGDPSGAFF
CDR3 DNA: TGTGCCAGCAGTCACGGAGGAGACCCTAGCGGAGCTTTCTTT
V gene: TRBV25-1
J gene: TRBJ1-1
D gene: .
clone size: .

CDR3 protein: CASSSRGGETQYF
CDR3 DNA: TGTGCCAGTAGTAGCAGGGGGGGCGAGACCCAGTACTTC
V gene: TRBV19
J gene: TRBJ2-5
D gene: .
clone size: .

CDR3 protein: CASSDSGDGSQAYEQYF
CDR3 DNA: TGTGCCAGCAGTGATAGTGGCGACGGGAGCCAGGCCTACGAGCAGTACTTC
V gene: TRBV6-1
J gene: TRBJ2-7
D gene: .
clone size: .

CDR3 protein: CASSRKAGAWVAKNIQYF
CDR3 DNA: TGTGCCAGCAGCCGTAAGGCCGGGGCATGGGTAGCCAAAAACATTCAGTACTTC
V gene: TRBV11-1
J gene: TRBJ2-4
D gene: .
clone size: .

CDR3 protein: CAISGEGYPGELFF
CDR3 DNA: TGTGCCATCAGTGGAGAGGGGTACCCCGGGGAGCTGTTTTTT
V gene: TRBV10-3
J gene: TRBJ2-2
D gene: .
clone size: .

CDR3 protein: CASSLFPAYEQYF
CDR3 DNA: TGCGCCAGCAGCTTGTTCCCCGCCTACGAGCAGTACTTC
V gene: TRBV5-1
J gene: TRBJ2-7
D gene: .
clone size: .

CDR3 protein: CASLSRDRRGKGTF
CDR3 DNA: TGTGCCAGCTTGAGCCGGGACAGGCGAGGGAAGGGGACTTTT
V gene: TRBV6-1
J gene: TRBJ1-4
D gene: TRBD1
clone size: .

CDR3 protein: CASSLGRVENQPQHF
CDR3 DNA: TGTGCCAGCAGCTTAGGCAGGGTCGAAAATCAGCCCCAGCATTTT
V gene: TRBV7-9
J gene: TRBJ1-5
D gene: .
clone size: .

CDR3 protein: CASSQGSGDTGELFF
CDR3 DNA: TGCGCCAGCAGCCAAGGATCAGGGGACACCGGGGAGCTGTTTTTT
V gene: TRBV4-1
J gene: TRBJ2-2
D gene: .
clone size: .

CDR3 protein: CASSSLYSYNSPLHF
CDR3 DNA: TGTGCCAGCAGTTCATTATACTCCTATAATTCACCCCTCCACTTT
V gene: TRBV27
J gene: TRBJ1-6
D gene: .
clone size: .

CDR3 protein: CSVVPWTSGFYNEQFF
CDR3 DNA: TGCAGCGTTGTCCCCTGGACTAGCGGGTTTTACAATGAGCAGTTCTTC
V gene: TRBV29-1
J gene: TRBJ2-1
D gene: TRBD2
clone size: .

CDR3 protein: CSVEVPGDTGELFF
CDR3 DNA: TGCAGCGTTGAAGTCCCGGGCGACACCGGGGAGCTGTTTTTT
V gene: TRBV29-1
J gene: TRBJ2-2
D gene: .
clone size: .